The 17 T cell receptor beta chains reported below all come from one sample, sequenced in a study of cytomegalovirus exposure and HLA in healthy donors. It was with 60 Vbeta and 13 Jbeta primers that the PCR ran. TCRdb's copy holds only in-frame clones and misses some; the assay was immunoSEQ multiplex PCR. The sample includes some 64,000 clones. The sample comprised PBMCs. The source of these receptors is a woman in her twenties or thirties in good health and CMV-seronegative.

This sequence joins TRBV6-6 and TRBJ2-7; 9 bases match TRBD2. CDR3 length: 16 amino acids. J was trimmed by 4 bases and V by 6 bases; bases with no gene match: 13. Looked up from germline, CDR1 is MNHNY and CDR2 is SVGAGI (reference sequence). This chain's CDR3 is CASRNLGSLAGYEQYF. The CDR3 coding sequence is TGTGCCAGCAGGAACCTCGGGAGTCTAGCGGGGTACGAGCAGTACTTC.

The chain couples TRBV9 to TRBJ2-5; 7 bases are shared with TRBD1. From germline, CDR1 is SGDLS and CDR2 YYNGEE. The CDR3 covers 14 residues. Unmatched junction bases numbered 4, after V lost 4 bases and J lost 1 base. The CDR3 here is CASSPQGVQETQYF. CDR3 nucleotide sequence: TGTGCCAGCAGCCCTCAGGGGGTCCAAGAGACCCAGTACTTC. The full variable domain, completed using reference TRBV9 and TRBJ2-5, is DSGVTQTPKHLITATGQRVTLRCSPRSGDLSVYWYQQSLDQGLQFLIQYYNGEERAKGNILERFSAQQFPDLHSELNLSSLELGDSALYFCASSPQGVQETQYFGPGTRLLVL.

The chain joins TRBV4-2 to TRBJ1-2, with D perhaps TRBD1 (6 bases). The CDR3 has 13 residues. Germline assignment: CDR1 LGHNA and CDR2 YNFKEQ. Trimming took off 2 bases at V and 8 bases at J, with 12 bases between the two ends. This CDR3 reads CASSQLQGYGYTF. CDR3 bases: TGTGCCAGCAGCCAATTACAGGGATACGGCTACACCTTC.

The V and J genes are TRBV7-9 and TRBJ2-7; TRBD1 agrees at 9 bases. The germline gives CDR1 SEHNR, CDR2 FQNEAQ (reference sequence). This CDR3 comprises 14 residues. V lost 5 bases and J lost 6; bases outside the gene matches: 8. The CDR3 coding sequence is TGTGCCAGCAGCCTGGTGAGGGGACAGGGCGAGCAGTACTTC. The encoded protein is CASSLVRGQGEQYF.

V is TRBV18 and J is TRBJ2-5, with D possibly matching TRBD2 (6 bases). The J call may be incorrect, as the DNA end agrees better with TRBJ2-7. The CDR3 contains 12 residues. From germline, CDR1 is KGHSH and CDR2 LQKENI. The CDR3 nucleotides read TGTGCCAGCGCGGGACTTGCCTCCGAGCAGTACTTC. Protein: CASAGLASEQYF.

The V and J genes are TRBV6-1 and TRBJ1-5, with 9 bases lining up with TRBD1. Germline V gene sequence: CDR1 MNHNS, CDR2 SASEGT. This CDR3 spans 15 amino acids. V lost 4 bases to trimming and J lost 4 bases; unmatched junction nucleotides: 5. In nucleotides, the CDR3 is TGTGCCAGCAGTGCTACAGGGGGCGCGAATCAGCCCCAGCATTTT. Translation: CASSATGGANQPQHF.

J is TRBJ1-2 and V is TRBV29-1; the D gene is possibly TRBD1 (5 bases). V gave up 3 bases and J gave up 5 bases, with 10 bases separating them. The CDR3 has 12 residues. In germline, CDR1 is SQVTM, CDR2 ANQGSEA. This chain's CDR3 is CSVEGGKYGYTF. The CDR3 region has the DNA TGCAGCGTTGAGGGGGGGAAGTATGGCTACACCTTC.

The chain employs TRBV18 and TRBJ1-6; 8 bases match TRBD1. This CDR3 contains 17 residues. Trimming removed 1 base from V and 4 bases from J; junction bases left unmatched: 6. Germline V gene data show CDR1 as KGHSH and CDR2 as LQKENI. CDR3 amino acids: CASSPRETGVYNSPLHF. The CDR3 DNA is TGTGCCAGCTCACCACGCGAGACAGGGGTTTATAATTCACCCCTCCACTTT.

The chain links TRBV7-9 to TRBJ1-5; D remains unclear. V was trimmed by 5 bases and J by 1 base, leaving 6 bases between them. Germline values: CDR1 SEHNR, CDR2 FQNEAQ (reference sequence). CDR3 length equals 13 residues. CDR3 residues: CASSLRSNQPQHF. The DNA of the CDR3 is TGTGCCAGCAGCCTCAGGAGCAATCAGCCCCAGCATTTT. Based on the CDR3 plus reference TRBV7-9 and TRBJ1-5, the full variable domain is DTGVSQNPRHKITKRGQNVTFRCDPISEHNRLYWYRQTLGQGPEFLTYFQNEAQLEKSRLLSDRFSAERPKGSFSTLEIQRTEQGDSAMYLCASSLRSNQPQHFGDGTRLSIL.

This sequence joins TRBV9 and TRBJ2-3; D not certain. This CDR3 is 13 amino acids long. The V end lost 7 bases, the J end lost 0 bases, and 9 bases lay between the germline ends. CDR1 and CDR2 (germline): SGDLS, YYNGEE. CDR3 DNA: TGTGCCAGCGAGGAGTCTAGCACAGATACGCAGTATTTT. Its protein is CASEESSTDTQYF.

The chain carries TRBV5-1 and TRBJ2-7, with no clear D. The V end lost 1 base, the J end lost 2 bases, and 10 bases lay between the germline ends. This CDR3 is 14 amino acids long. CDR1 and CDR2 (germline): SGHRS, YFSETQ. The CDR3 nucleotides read TGCGCCAGCAGCTTGTCCCAGAGCGCCTACGAGCAGTACTTC. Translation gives CASSLSQSAYEQYF.

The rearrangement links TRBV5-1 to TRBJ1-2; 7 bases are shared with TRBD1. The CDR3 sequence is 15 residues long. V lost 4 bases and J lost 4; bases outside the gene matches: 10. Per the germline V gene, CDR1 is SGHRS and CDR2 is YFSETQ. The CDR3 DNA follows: TGCGCCAGCAGCACTGCCCTCGGGACAGCCTATGGCTACACCTTC. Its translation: CASSTALGTAYGYTF.

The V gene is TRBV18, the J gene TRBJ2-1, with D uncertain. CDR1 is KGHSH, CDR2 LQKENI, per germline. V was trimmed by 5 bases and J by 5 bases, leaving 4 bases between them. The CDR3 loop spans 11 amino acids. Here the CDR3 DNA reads TGTGCCAGCTCATCTCACAATGAGCAGTTCTTC. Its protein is CASSSHNEQFF.

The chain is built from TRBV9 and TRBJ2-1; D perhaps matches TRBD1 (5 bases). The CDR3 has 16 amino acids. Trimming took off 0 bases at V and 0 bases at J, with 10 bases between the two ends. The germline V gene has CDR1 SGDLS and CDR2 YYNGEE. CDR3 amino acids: CASSVEKGLSYNEQFF. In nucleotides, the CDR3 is TGTGCCAGCAGCGTAGAGAAGGGGCTCTCCTACAATGAGCAGTTCTTC.

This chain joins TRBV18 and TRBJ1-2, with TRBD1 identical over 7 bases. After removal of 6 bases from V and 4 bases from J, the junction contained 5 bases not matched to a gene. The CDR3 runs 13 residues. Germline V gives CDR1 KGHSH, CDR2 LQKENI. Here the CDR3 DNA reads TGTGCCAGCTCGCACCGGGACAGCTATGGCTACACCTTC. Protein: CASSHRDSYGYTF.

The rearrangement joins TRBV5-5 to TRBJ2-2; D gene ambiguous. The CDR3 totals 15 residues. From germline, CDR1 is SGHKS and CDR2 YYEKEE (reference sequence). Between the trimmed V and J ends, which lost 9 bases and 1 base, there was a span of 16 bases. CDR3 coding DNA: TGTGCCACCTCTCGCGAGGATCAGAACACCGGGGAGCTGTTTTTT. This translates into CATSREDQNTGELFF.

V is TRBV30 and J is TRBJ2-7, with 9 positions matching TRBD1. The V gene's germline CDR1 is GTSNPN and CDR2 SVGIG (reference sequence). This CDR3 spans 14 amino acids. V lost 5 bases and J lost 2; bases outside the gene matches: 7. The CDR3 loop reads CAWDRGASPYEQYF. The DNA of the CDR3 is TGTGCCTGGGACAGGGGGGCTTCCCCCTACGAGCAGTACTTC.